Each of the 28 T cell receptor beta chains below was sequenced from the same sample in a study of chemoradiotherapy in HPV16-positive cancers. Sequencing was performed with immunoSEQ multiplex PCR; in TCRdb, only in-frame clones are kept and a portion is missing. Among roughly 5,800 clones listed, 75% to 90% were seen once. Sequencing was performed on blood, taken from a patient who underwent chemoradiotherapy. All receptors derive from a human donor with HPV-associated anogenital cancer.

The V call is TRBV7-2, the J call TRBJ1-1, with TRBD1 identical over 8 bases. The CDR3 spans 14 residues. Germline trimming cut 4 bases from V and 5 bases from J; bases unmatched to any gene: 6. Per germline, CDR1 SGHTA and CDR2 FQGNSA. CDR3 sequence: CASSSSQGVTEAFF. CDR3 sequence (DNA): TGTGCCAGCAGCTCTTCACAGGGGGTAACTGAAGCTTTCTTT.

V and J are TRBV7-2 and TRBJ1-5; no clear D. V was shortened by 1 base and J by 5 bases, with 6 bases between the two germline ends. The CDR3 length is 13 residues. Germline V CDR1 and CDR2: SGHTA, FQGNSA. The CDR3 spells CASSLVGDQPQHF. The CDR3 DNA follows: TGTGCCAGCAGCTTAGTAGGTGATCAGCCCCAGCATTTT.

This chain connects TRBV6-5 to TRBJ1-5, with TRBD1 as a possible D gene (5 bases). Germline-derived CDR1 and CDR2 are MNHEY and SVGAGI. This CDR3 has 15 amino acids. With 0 bases removed from V and 8 bases from J, the gap between germline ends came to 14 bases. The CDR3 DNA reads TGTGCCAGCAGTTACTCAGGCCAGCTAGGGGAGCCCCAGCATTTT. It is translated as CASSYSGQLGEPQHF.

This rearrangement joins TRBV2 to TRBJ1-2, with D uncertain. V gave up 0 bases and J gave up 8 bases, with 10 bases separating them. This CDR3 is built from 13 residues. Germline-derived CDR1 and CDR2 are SNHLY and FYNNEI. In DNA form, the CDR3 reads TGTGCCAGCAGTGAAGCGAATACGGACGGCTACACCTTC. It is translated as CASSEANTDGYTF.

The rearrangement joins TRBV7-2 to TRBJ2-3; TRBD2 agrees at 10 bases. Germline trimming cut 4 bases from V and 2 bases from J; bases unmatched to any gene: 6. This CDR3 is built from 16 residues. Germline CDR1 is SGHTA and CDR2 is FQGNSA. As DNA, the CDR3 is TGTGCCAGCAGCTGGCTAGCGGGAGCAGCCACAGATACGCAGTATTTT. Protein sequence: CASSWLAGAATDTQYF. Supplemented by reference TRBV7-2 and TRBJ2-3, the full variable domain reads GAGVSQSPSNKVTEKGKDVELRCDPISGHTALYWYRQSLGQGLEFLIYFQGNSAPDKSGLPSDRFSAERTGGSVSTLTIQRTQQEDSAVYLCASSWLAGAATDTQYFGPGTRLTVL.

The V call is TRBV5-4, the J call TRBJ1-2; TRBD1 might be the D (5 bases). Trimming cost V 4 bases and J 3 bases, with 16 bases left between them. The V gene's germline CDR1 is SGHNT and CDR2 YYREEE (reference sequence). The CDR3 length is 15 residues. As DNA, the CDR3 is TGTGCCAGCAGCGAACATAGTGGGGGTGACTATGGCTACACCTTC. Encoded protein: CASSEHSGGDYGYTF.

The J gene is TRBJ2-3, the V gene TRBV7-9; D remains unclear. Germline assignment: CDR1 SEHNR and CDR2 FQNEAQ (reference sequence). With 5 bases removed from V and 0 bases from J, the gap between germline ends came to 6 bases. This CDR3 has 13 amino acids. This CDR3 is CASSPGSTDTQYF. CDR3 nucleotides: TGTGCCAGCAGCCCCGGGAGCACAGATACGCAGTATTTT.

The chain is built from TRBV7-2 and TRBJ2-3; 9 bases align to TRBD2. Trimming cost V 5 bases and J 0 bases; bases outside gene matches: 6. The CDR3 is 16 amino acids. Germline CDR1 reads SGHTA; CDR2 reads FQGNSA. This chain's CDR3 is CASSTRGGASTDTQYF. The DNA of the CDR3 is TGTGCCAGCAGCACGCGGGGGGGGGCGAGCACAGATACGCAGTATTTT.

This chain connects TRBV29-1 to TRBJ2-5; tentatively, D is TRBD1 (6 bases). The germline CDR1 and CDR2 sequences are SQVTM and ANQGSEA. Trimming removed 4 bases at V and 5 bases at J, with 14 bases between. The CDR3 totals 13 residues. CDR3 region: CSVAQQGRETQYF. The CDR3 nucleotides read TGCAGCGTTGCCCAACAGGGAAGGGAGACCCAGTACTTC.

The chain is built from TRBV6-1 and TRBJ2-3; TRBD2 agrees at 7 bases. V was pared by 6 bases and J by 4 bases, with 4 bases of the junction left unmatched. CDR1 and CDR2 from the germline V gene are MNHNS and SASEGT. The CDR3 is 13 residues long. CDR3 protein: CASRPGGADTQYF. In DNA, the CDR3 is TGTGCCAGCAGGCCTGGGGGGGCAGATACGCAGTATTTT.

This chain links TRBV29-1 with TRBJ2-1, with 16 bases identical to TRBD2. This CDR3 contains 15 residues. Germline-derived CDR1 and CDR2 are SQVTM and ANQGSEA. V dropped 3 bases and J dropped 10; count of bases not matched to a gene: 6. This CDR3 reads CSVDARGLAGGEQFF. The CDR3 DNA is TGCAGCGTTGACGCCCGGGGACTAGCGGGAGGGGAGCAGTTCTTC.

The rearrangement uses TRBV5-6 and TRBJ2-1, with TRBD2 as a possible D gene (5 bases). Germline V gives CDR1 SGHDT, CDR2 YYEEEE. CDR3 length: 16 amino acids. The V gene lost 6 bases and the J gene lost 0 bases, with 16 bases spanning the gap. For the CDR3, the DNA is TGTGCCAGCATCCTAGGAGGCCCGAGCTCCTACAATGAGCAGTTCTTC. Translating it yields CASILGGPSSYNEQFF.

The chain combines TRBV7-9 with TRBJ2-7; no firm D call. This CDR3 contains 15 residues. Trimming left V 5 bases short and J 3 bases short, with 17 bases between. CDR1 is SEHNR and CDR2 is FQNEAQ in the germline V gene (reference sequence). DNA for the CDR3: TGTGCCAGCAGCCCAACGGGTCAGGTCAACTACGAGCAGTACTTC. It yields the protein CASSPTGQVNYEQYF.

V and J are TRBV4-3 and TRBJ2-3; 9 nucleotides line up with TRBD2. This CDR3 comprises 16 residues. The ends lost 1 base at V and 1 base at J; junction bases unmatched: 3. CDR1 LGHNA and CDR2 YSLEER come from the germline V gene. CDR3 region: CASSQGLAGGTDTQYF. DNA for the CDR3: TGCGCCAGCAGCCAAGGGTTAGCGGGGGGCACAGATACGCAGTATTTT.

This clone has a handful of counts. The chain employs TRBV5-4 and TRBJ2-7; the match to TRBD1 covers 9 bases. Germline V gives CDR1 SGHNT, CDR2 YYREEE (reference sequence). V dropped 4 bases and J dropped 0; count of bases not matched to a gene: 5. CDR3 length: 15 amino acids. The CDR3 loop is CASSRTGDSSYEQYF. The CDR3 bases are TGTGCCAGCAGCAGGACAGGGGATAGCTCCTACGAGCAGTACTTC. The full variable domain, completed using reference TRBV5-4 and TRBJ2-7, is ETGVTQSPTHLIKTRGQQVTLRCSSQSGHNTVSWYQQALGQGPQFIFQYYREEENGRGNFPPRFSGLQFPNYSSELNVNALELDDSALYLCASSRTGDSSYEQYFGPGTRLTVT.

The chain has TRBV7-9 and TRBJ2-2, with D possibly TRBD1 on 5 matching bases. Per germline, CDR1 SEHNR and CDR2 FQNEAQ (reference sequence). V was shortened by 4 bases and J by 4 bases, with 10 bases between the two germline ends. CDR3 length equals 14 residues. The CDR3, as DNA: TGTGCCAGCAGCTCGCTAGGGGTCACCGGGGAGCTGTTTTTT. Protein: CASSSLGVTGELFF.

This clone was seen a handful of times. The gene calls are TRBV27 and TRBJ2-7; 12 positions match TRBD1. Germline CDR1 and CDR2: MNHEY and SMNVEV (reference sequence). This CDR3 contains 14 residues. The trim removed 4 bases at V and 5 bases at J, leaving 3 bases unmatched. The CDR3 DNA reads as TGTGCCAGCAGTTCGGGACAGGGGGCCAACGAGCAGTACTTC. Translating gives CASSSGQGANEQYF.

The V and J genes are TRBV4-3 and TRBJ1-3; 8 nucleotides match TRBD1. The CDR3 sequence is 17 residues long. The V gene end was trimmed by 1 base and the J gene end by 0 bases; junction bases not matched to a gene: 5. Looked up from germline, CDR1 is LGHNA and CDR2 is YSLEER. CDR3 amino acids: CASSQAGTGNSGNTIYF. The CDR3 bases are TGCGCCAGCAGCCAAGCCGGGACAGGCAACTCTGGAAACACCATATATTTT.

The J gene is TRBJ2-3, the V gene TRBV11-3; 13 bases fit TRBD2. Germline V gives CDR1 SGHNT, CDR2 YENEEA. The CDR3 has 16 amino acids. After removal of 5 bases from V and 7 bases from J, the junction contained 9 bases not matched to a gene. The CDR3 protein is CASSLTSGGPANTQYF. CDR3 DNA: TGTGCCAGCAGCCTGACTAGCGGGGGGCCCGCAAATACGCAGTATTTT.

The rearrangement links TRBV10-1 to TRBJ2-5; D remains unclear. Deletions cut 3 bases from V and 7 bases from J, with 9 bases between. The CDR3 runs 12 residues. CDR1 WNHNN and CDR2 SYGVQD come from the germline V gene (reference sequence). For the CDR3, the DNA is TGCGCCAGCAGTGATGGTGGGCGGACCCAGTACTTC. This encodes CASSDGGRTQYF.

J is TRBJ2-1 and V is TRBV9; D call uncertain. CDR1 is SGDLS and CDR2 is YYNGEE in the germline V gene. V shed 4 bases and J shed 0 bases, with 11 bases lying between them. CDR3 length: 15 residues. This CDR3 is CASSPGGPSYNEQFF. CDR3 sequence (DNA): TGTGCCAGCAGCCCCGGTGGACCCTCCTACAATGAGCAGTTCTTC.

Concerning this clone itself: Sequence at one end of the junction differs from germline and may be a read error. The chain carries TRBV5-1 and TRBJ1-1, with unresolved D. The CDR3 loop spans 14 amino acids. Germline CDR1 and CDR2: SGHRS and YFSETQ. CDR3 nucleotide sequence: TGCGCCAGCAGCCAAGAAGACGGGTACACTGAAACTTTCTTT. Protein product: CASSQEDGYTETFF.

In regard to this clone: At one end the junction does not follow the germline gene, possibly because of a read error. The genes are TRBV7-2 and TRBJ2-5, with D unclear. This CDR3 spans 14 amino acids. The germline CDR1 and CDR2 sequences are SGHTA and FQGNSA. The CDR3 region has the DNA TGTGCCAGCAGCTTAAACCGGCCTCAAGGGACCCAGTACTTC. Residues: CASSLNRPQGTQYF.

V usage is TRBV5-8 and J usage is TRBJ2-3, with 7 positions matching TRBD1. The ends lost 2 bases at V and 1 base at J; junction bases unmatched: 4. This CDR3 region has 15 residues. Germline CDR1 reads SGHTS; CDR2 reads YDEGEE. The CDR3 nucleotides read TGTGCCAGCAGCTTCCCAGGGGGAGGCACAGATACGCAGTATTTT. Residues: CASSFPGGGTDTQYF.

The chain recombines TRBV29-1 with TRBJ2-1; D is undetermined. With 5 bases removed from V and 10 bases from J, the gap between germline ends came to 15 bases. CDR1 is SQVTM and CDR2 is ANQGSEA in the germline V gene. The CDR3 is 12 residues long. The CDR3 reads CSVLSALGEQFF. CDR3 coding DNA: TGCAGCGTTCTGTCCGCTCTAGGCGAGCAGTTCTTC.

This clone turned up a few times. The J gene is TRBJ2-1, the V gene TRBV5-8; TRBD1 is a possible D gene (5 bases). The germline V and J ends were trimmed by 4 bases and 0 bases, with 14 bases remaining between them. This CDR3 comprises 16 residues. The V gene's germline CDR1 is SGHTS and CDR2 YDEGEE. The CDR3 spells CASSRGLPSSYNEQFF. The DNA for the CDR3 is TGTGCCAGCAGCAGGGGTCTCCCGAGCTCCTACAATGAGCAGTTCTTC.

This chain joins TRBV4-2 and TRBJ2-5; D possibly matches TRBD1 or TRBD2 (5 bases each). The DNA end is more similar to TRBJ2-7, so the J call may be wrong. The CDR3 spans 13 residues. Germline CDR1 reads LGHNA; CDR2 reads YNFKEQ. CDR3 sequence: CASSQDSGREQYF. The CDR3 coding sequence is TGTGCCAGCAGCCAAGATTCGGGGCGCGAGCAGTACTTC.

CDR3 sequence reads: CASSVGPSGSYEQYF. CDR3 in DNA: TGTGCCAGCAGCGTAGGGCCTAGCGGGAGCTACGAGCAGTACTTC. The chain carries TRBV9 and TRBJ2-7, with TRBD2 identical over 10 bases. Germline assignment: CDR1 SGDLS and CDR2 YYNGEE. This CDR3 contains 15 residues. J lost 3 bases, V lost 0 bases, and 3 bases had no gene match.